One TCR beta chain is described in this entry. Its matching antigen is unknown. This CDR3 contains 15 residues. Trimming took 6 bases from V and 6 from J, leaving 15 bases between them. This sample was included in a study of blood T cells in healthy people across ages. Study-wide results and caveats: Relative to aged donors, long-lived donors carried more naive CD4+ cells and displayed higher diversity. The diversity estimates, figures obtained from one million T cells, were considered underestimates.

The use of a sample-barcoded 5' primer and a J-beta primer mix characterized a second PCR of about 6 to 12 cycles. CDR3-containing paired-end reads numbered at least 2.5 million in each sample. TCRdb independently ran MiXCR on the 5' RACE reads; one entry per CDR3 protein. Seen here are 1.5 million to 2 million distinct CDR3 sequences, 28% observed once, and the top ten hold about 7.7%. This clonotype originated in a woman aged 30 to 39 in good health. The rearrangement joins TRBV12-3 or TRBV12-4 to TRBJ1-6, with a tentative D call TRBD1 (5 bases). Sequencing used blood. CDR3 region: CASRGDLVGNSPLHF. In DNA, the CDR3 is TGTGCCAGCAGGGGGGATCTTGTCGGTAATTCACCCCTCCACTTT.